This T cell receptor beta chain was documented in a study of blood T cells in healthy people across ages. It was with a sample-barcoded 5' primer and a J-beta primer mix that a second PCR of roughly 6 to 12 cycles was run. MiXCR, applied by TCRdb to the 5' RACE reads, yields one record per CDR3 protein. This table has under 2 million distinct CDR3 sequences, almost 35% appearing once. The CDR3 spans 14 residues. Germline lookup yields CDR1 SNHLY and CDR2 FYNNEI. With respect to this clonotype: An end of the junction differs from the germline gene, which may be a read error.

Healthy Caucasian individuals from Russia aged 6 to 90 served as donors. The sequence derives from a woman in her 30s in good health. Sequencing used blood. The chain carries TRBV2 and TRBJ2-5; 8 nucleotides agree with TRBD2. CDR3 DNA sequence: TGTGCCCGCAGTGTAGCGGGGTTCCAAGAGACCCAGTACTTC. Translating it yields CARSVAGFQETQYF.